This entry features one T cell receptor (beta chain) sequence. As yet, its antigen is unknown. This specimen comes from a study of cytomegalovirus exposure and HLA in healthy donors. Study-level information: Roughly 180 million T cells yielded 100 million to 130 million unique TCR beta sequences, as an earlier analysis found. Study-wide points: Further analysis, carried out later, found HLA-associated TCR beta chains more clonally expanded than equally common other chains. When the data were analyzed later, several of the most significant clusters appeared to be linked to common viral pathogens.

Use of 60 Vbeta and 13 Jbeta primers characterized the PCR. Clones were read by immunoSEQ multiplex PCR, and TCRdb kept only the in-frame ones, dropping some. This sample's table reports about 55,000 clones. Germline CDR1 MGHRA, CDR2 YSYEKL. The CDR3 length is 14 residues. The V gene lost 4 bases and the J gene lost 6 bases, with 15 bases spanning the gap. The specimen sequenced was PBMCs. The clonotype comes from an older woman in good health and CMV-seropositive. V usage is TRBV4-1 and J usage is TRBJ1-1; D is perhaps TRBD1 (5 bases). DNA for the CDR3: TGCGCCAGCAGCCCAGCTCAGGGTGGCCCTGAAGCTTTCTTT. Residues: CASSPAQGGPEAFF.